A single sample gave rise to the 18 T cell receptor beta chains below, sequenced in a study of breast tumors, draining lymph nodes, adjacent tissues. One entry per CDR3 protein, called by TCRdb with MiXCR from the multiplex PCR reads. Here the sample spans 65,000 to 80,000 distinct CDR3 sequences, about 21% being singletons. Axillary draining lymph nodes of breast cancer patients supplied the node samples. The sequencing sample was made of axillary lymph node tissue. The receptor set was obtained from a female donor with breast cancer. Some clones in this sample may be carry-over from other donors' samples.

This clonotype was detected ten times or more. V and J are TRBV11-2 and TRBJ1-4; D is unclear. The germline V and J ends were trimmed by 5 bases and 1 base, with 11 bases remaining between them. The CDR3 has 15 amino acids. Looked up from germline, CDR1 is SGHAT and CDR2 is FQNNGV. The CDR3, as DNA: TGTGCCAGCAGCCCCGGGAGCGGAACTAATGAAAAACTGTTTTTT. It translates to CASSPGSGTNEKLFF.

This clonotype was counted ten times or more. The chain links TRBV5-6 to TRBJ2-7; tentatively, D is TRBD1 (5 bases). From germline, CDR1 is SGHDT and CDR2 YYEEEE. This CDR3 contains 14 residues. V lost 2 bases to trimming and J lost 5 bases, with 14 bases between them. The CDR3 loop is CASSFPPQVNEQYF. Here the CDR3 DNA reads TGTGCCAGCAGCTTCCCACCACAGGTTAACGAGCAGTACTTC.

This clonotype appeared many times. The rearrangement uses TRBV12-3 or TRBV12-4 and TRBJ2-1; possible D gene TRBD1, 6 bases. The CDR3 totals 14 residues. The V end lost 5 bases, the J end lost 4 bases, and 12 bases lay between the germline ends. The CDR3 sequence: CASSPGHPYNEQFF. The CDR3 nucleotides read TGTGCCAGCAGTCCGGGACACCCGTACAATGAGCAGTTCTTC.

As regards this clonotype: A much larger clone lies a single base off, so this may be a read error. The chain joins TRBV19 to TRBJ2-6, with D perhaps given as TRBD1 or TRBD2 (6 bases each). Trimming stripped 3 bases from V and 0 bases from J, with 12 bases between. The CDR3 is 17 amino acids. Germline V gene sequence: CDR1 LNHDA, CDR2 SQIVND (reference sequence). The CDR3 DNA reads TGTGCCAGTAGTATCCCGGGGGCAAGCTCTGGGGCCAACGTCCTGACTTTC. Its translation: CASSIPGASSGANVLTF. Combining the CDR3 with reference TRBV19 and TRBJ2-6 gives the whole variable domain DGGITQSPKYLFRKEGQNVTLSCEQNLNHDAMYWYRQDPGQGLRLIYYSQIVNDFQKGDIAEGYSVSREKKESFPLTVTSAQKNPTAFYLCASSIPGASSGANVLTFGAGSRLTVL.

This clonotype has a count of ten or more. This chain joins TRBV4-1 and TRBJ2-5; D gene unclear. CDR3 length: 16 amino acids. V was cut by 2 bases and J by 2 bases, with 15 bases left in between. Germline V gene lookup returns CDR1 MGHRA and CDR2 YSYEKL. CDR3: CASSQLGGSVQETQYF. CDR3 nucleotide sequence: TGCGCCAGCAGCCAACTTGGTGGATCCGTACAAGAGACCCAGTACTTC.

This clonotype was seen at least ten times. This chain connects TRBV7-9 to TRBJ1-6; no firm D call. Germline lookup yields CDR1 SEHNR and CDR2 FQNEAQ (reference sequence). The V end lost 0 bases, the J end lost 7 bases, and 10 bases lay between the germline ends. CDR3 length: 15 residues. The CDR3 loop reads CASSLAGSNNSPLHF. For the CDR3, the DNA is TGTGCCAGCAGCTTAGCCGGATCAAACAATTCACCCCTCCACTTT.

This clonotype has just a few counts. The chain joins TRBV3-1 to TRBJ2-3; a weak D match, TRBD2 (7 bases). CDR3 length: 16 residues. V was trimmed by 4 bases and J by 5 bases, leaving 19 bases between them. The germline V gene encodes CDR1 LGHDT and CDR2 YNNKEL (reference sequence). The CDR3 loop reads CASSPLLGGAIDTQYF. CDR3 sequence (DNA): TGTGCCAGCAGCCCCTTGTTGGGGGGGGCTATAGATACGCAGTATTTT.

This clonotype was seen at least ten times. This chain connects TRBV7-3 to TRBJ2-1; 7 positions match TRBD2. The CDR3 contains 13 residues. CDR1 and CDR2 from the germline V gene are SGHTA and FQGTGA. V lost 4 bases to trimming and J lost 6 bases; unmatched junction nucleotides: 3. The CDR3 region is CASSSGGSNEQFF. The CDR3 bases are TGTGCCAGCAGCTCGGGGGGATCCAATGAGCAGTTCTTC.

This clonotype was seen a handful of times. A read error may be the cause here, since a much bigger clone is one base away. The rearrangement links TRBV19 to TRBJ1-5; 8 nucleotides align to TRBD1. CDR1 and CDR2 (germline): LNHDA, SQIVND (reference sequence). The CDR3 extends over 17 amino acids. DNA of the CDR3: TGTGCCAGTAGTAGGACAGGGTCGATCTATAGCAGTCAGCCCCAGCATTTT. Translating gives CASSRTGSIYSSQPQHF.

This clonotype was recorded at least ten times. The chain carries TRBV10-3 and TRBJ2-3, with TRBD1 matching over 8 bases. The CDR3 spans 12 residues. CDR1 and CDR2 from the germline V gene are ENHRY and SYGVKD. V lost 8 bases, J lost 3 bases, and 1 base stayed unmatched. In DNA, the CDR3 is TGTGCCATCGGGACAGGAACAGATACGCAGTATTTT. It translates to CAIGTGTDTQYF.

This clonotype has at least ten counts. This chain joins TRBV5-1 and TRBJ2-1; D is uncertain. From germline, CDR1 is SGHRS and CDR2 YFSETQ. CDR3 length: 14 residues. Trimming left V 6 bases short and J 1 base short, with 11 bases between. CDR3 protein: CASKETLSYNEQFF. For the CDR3, the DNA is TGCGCCAGCAAGGAGACACTATCCTACAATGAGCAGTTCTTC.

This clonotype was detected ten times or more. The CDR3 DNA follows: TGCGCCAGCAGCCAAGATGGGGTGTGGGGGCCCTACCTCTACGAGCAGTACTTC. Amino acids: CASSQDGVWGPYLYEQYF. The rearrangement joins TRBV4-3 to TRBJ2-7, with D tentatively TRBD1 (6 bases). V lost 0 bases and J lost 3, with 21 bases in between. The germline CDR1 and CDR2 sequences are LGHNA and YSLEER. This CDR3 is built from 18 residues.

This clonotype was seen more than once but under ten times. A read error may be the cause here, since a much bigger clone is one base away. This chain uses TRBV19 with TRBJ2-1; 8 bases agree with TRBD1. The V gene end was trimmed by 3 bases and the J gene end by 6 bases; junction bases not matched to a gene: 7. The CDR3 totals 15 residues. The germline V gene encodes CDR1 LNHDA and CDR2 SQIVND (reference sequence). CDR3 in DNA: TGTGCCAGTAGTATTCGCAGGGGGCCCTGCAATGAGCAGTTCTTC. It encodes CASSIRRGPCNEQFF. The variable domain in full, with the rest retrieved from reference TRBV19 and TRBJ2-1, is DGGITQSPKYLFRKEGQNVTLSCEQNLNHDAMYWYRQDPGQGLRLIYYSQIVNDFQKGDIAEGYSVSREKKESFPLTVTSAQKNPTAFYLCASSIRRGPCNEQFFGPGTRLTVL.

On this clonotype itself: A much larger clone lies one base from this, so it may be a read error. V is TRBV20-1 and J is TRBJ2-5; 8 bases fit TRBD2. In germline, CDR1 is DFQATT, CDR2 SNEGSKA (reference sequence). The ends lost 1 base at V and 5 bases at J; junction bases unmatched: 15. The CDR3 loop spans 17 amino acids. Written as DNA, the CDR3 is TGCAGTGCTAGAGTCGGGGGGGGAGCGGGAGCGCTGGAGACCCAGTACTTC. This sequence encodes CSARVGGGAGALETQYF.

Concerning this clonotype: A much larger clone lies one base from this, so it may be a read error. The gene calls are TRBV5-1 and TRBJ2-1; no definite D call. In germline, CDR1 is SGHRS, CDR2 YFSETQ. The CDR3 is 12 amino acids. The CDR3 here is CASSLRYNERFF. In DNA, the CDR3 is TGTGCCAGCAGCTTGAGATACAATGAGCGGTTCTTC.

This clonotype was counted at least ten times. This sequence joins TRBV7-9 and TRBJ2-3; 12 nucleotides align to TRBD2. Trimming cost V 8 bases and J 5 bases; bases outside gene matches: 17. CDR1 and CDR2 (germline): SEHNR, FQNEAQ (reference sequence). There are 18 residues in the CDR3. The CDR3 protein is CASQLITASGRAVDTQYF. The CDR3 DNA sequence: TGTGCCAGCCAGCTTATAACAGCTAGCGGGAGGGCCGTAGATACGCAGTATTTT.

This clonotype came up many times. This chain links TRBV24-1 with TRBJ2-1; tentative D call: TRBD2 (5 bases). Germline values: CDR1 KGHDR, CDR2 SFDVKD. Trimming left V 5 bases short and J 2 bases short, with 9 bases between. This CDR3 region has 14 residues. CDR3: CATSGGIPYNEQFF. CDR3 nucleotides: TGTGCCACCAGTGGAGGGATTCCCTACAATGAGCAGTTCTTC.

In this sample, this clonotype turned up many times. The rearrangement uses TRBV9 and TRBJ2-3; possible D gene TRBD2, 5 bases. CDR1 SGDLS and CDR2 YYNGEE come from the germline V gene. Trimming took 2 bases from V and 0 from J, leaving 10 bases between them. CDR3 length: 15 amino acids. The CDR3 loop reads CASSVGGGSTDTQYF. CDR3 in DNA: TGTGCCAGCAGCGTCGGAGGCGGAAGCACAGATACGCAGTATTTT.